These T cell receptor beta chains were read from a single sample in a study of beta chain features in type 1 diabetes. Assay: immunoSEQ multiplex PCR; the TCRdb copy retains only in-frame clones and omits some. The data show under 400,000 clones, with 10% to 15% seen just once and 0.01% held by the top ten. The sequenced sample was naive CD4+ T cells from blood. Receptors originate from a woman in her late teens or twenties with type 1 diabetes. The CDR3 runs from the conserved cysteine through the conserved F or W. D genes are given only for firm matches. Size tells how often a clone was seen (once, few, many) or the class of an expanded clone, and some rows leave it out.

V	D	J	size	CDR3	DNA
TRBV7-9	TRBD1	TRBJ1-2	.	CASSADRSLGGYTF	TGTGCCAGCAGCGCGGACAGGTCGCTTGGGGGCTACACCTTC
TRBV7-2	TRBD2	TRBJ2-7	.	CASSLWTSGNYEQYF	TGTGCCAGCAGCCTTTGGACTAGCGGCAACTACGAGCAGTACTTC
TRBV7-9	.	TRBJ2-5	.	CASSPSLASETQYF	TGTGCCAGCAGCCCCTCGCTAGCTAGCGAGACCCAGTACTTC
TRBV27	.	TRBJ2-7	.	CASTLNRGRLSYEQYF	TGTGCCAGCACTCTAAATAGAGGGAGGCTCTCCTACGAGCAGTACTTC
TRBV5-1	.	TRBJ2-2	.	CASSPPGGRGGELFF	TGCGCCAGCAGCCCGCCGGGCGGGCGAGGCGGGGAGCTGTTTTTT
TRBV2	.	TRBJ1-5	few	CASSDPRLGGEPQHF	TGTGCCAGCAGTGACCCCAGACTTGGGGGGGAGCCCCAGCATTTT
TRBV29-1	.	TRBJ2-7	.	CSVQRQGFEQYF	TGCAGCGTTCAACGTCAGGGGTTCGAGCAGTACTTC
TRBV18	.	TRBJ1-3	.	CASSGGRISGNTIYF	TGTGCCAGCTCAGGAGGACGGATCTCTGGAAACACCATATATTTT
TRBV7-9	TRBD2	TRBJ2-1	.	CASSPSGGGKNEQFF	TGTGCCAGCAGCCCGAGCGGGGGGGGTAAGAATGAGCAGTTCTTC
TRBV9	TRBD1	TRBJ2-2	few	CASTRQGTIGELFF	TGTGCCAGCACCCGACAGGGGACCATCGGGGAGCTGTTTTTT
TRBV18	TRBD1	TRBJ2-2	.	CASSPLGQGITGELFF	TGTGCCAGCTCACCACTCGGACAGGGGATCACCGGGGAGCTGTTTTTT